One and the same sample provided the 5 T cell receptor beta chains below, sequenced in a study of blood T cell repertoires in COVID-19 (dated by TCRdb to 2020 to 2022). To prepare the library, the immunoSEQ multiplex PCR assay was applied. TCRdb limited this immuneACCESS table to in-frame rearrangements with V and J called. A share of clones is missing; checked studies link under half to unresolved V genes, and the rest is unexplained. The sample contains roughly 190,000 clones, around nine tenths of them found a single time. The ten top clones hold approximately 0.8% of the sample. Input material: PBMCs or T cells enriched from blood (not recorded which). These receptors were collected from a woman under 30 who had recovered from COVID-19.

The chain has TRBV6-1 and TRBJ1-2; D unresolved. V dropped 1 base and J dropped 8 bases, with 8 bases sitting between them. Germline V gene data show CDR1 as MNHNS and CDR2 as SASEGT. The CDR3 runs 12 residues. CDR3 amino acids: CASSEGNRGYTF. CDR3 coding DNA: TGTGCCAGCAGTGAAGGAAATCGGGGCTACACCTTC.

V gene TRBV9 combines with J gene TRBJ1-1; D perhaps matches TRBD1 (6 bases). The CDR3 extends over 14 amino acids. Germline CDR1 reads SGDLS; CDR2 reads YYNGEE. V lost 3 bases, J lost 4 bases, and 13 bases lay in between. The CDR3 DNA sequence: TGTGCCAGCAGCGATAGTACAGGGTCCACTGAAGCTTTCTTT. Protein: CASSDSTGSTEAFF.

This clone came up once. Here the CDR3 reads CASSFGLAGAVSGNTIYF. The DNA of the CDR3 is TGTGCCAGCAGCTTCGGTTTGGCAGGCGCCGTCTCTGGAAACACCATATATTTT. The gene calls are TRBV5-6 and TRBJ1-3, with no clear D. Germline CDR1 is SGHDT and CDR2 is YYEEEE. Trimming took 2 bases from V and 0 from J, leaving 18 bases between them. This CDR3 has 18 amino acids.

The chain employs TRBV27 and TRBJ2-6; tentatively, D is TRBD2 (6 bases). The CDR3 has 17 residues. Germline V gene data show CDR1 as MNHEY and CDR2 as SMNVEV (reference sequence). V lost 8 bases and J lost 1, with 18 bases in between. CDR3 in amino acids: CASQSKVAGSGANVLTF. The CDR3 nucleotides read TGTGCCAGCCAGTCGAAAGTTGCGGGGTCTGGGGCCAACGTCCTGACTTTC.

CDR3 DNA: TGCGCCAGCAGCTTGGGCGGGACAGGGGAGCAGTACTTC. It specifies CASSLGGTGEQYF. This chain joins TRBV5-1 and TRBJ2-7, with 9 bases aligning to TRBD1. V lost 0 bases, J lost 7 bases, and 2 bases stayed unmatched. This CDR3 contains 13 residues. Germline lookup yields CDR1 SGHRS and CDR2 YFSETQ. The variable domain in full, with the rest retrieved from reference TRBV5-1 and TRBJ2-7, is KAGVTQTPRYLIKTRGQQVTLSCSPISGHRSVSWYQQTPGQGLQFLFEYFSETQRNKGNFPGRFSGRQFSNSRSEMNVSTLELGDSALYLCASSLGGTGEQYFGPGTRLTVT.